This TCR beta chain was documented in a study of Graves' ophthalmopathy and Graves' hyperthyroidism (dated by TCRdb to 2017 to 2018). General notes on the study: Peripheral blood was collected at initial diagnosis, before any treatment. In about 6 hyperthyroidism patients, the T-cell repertoire of thyroid tissue was compared with the T-cell repertoire of blood. TCR beta repertoire signatures were used to distinguish Graves' ophthalmopathy from Graves' hyperthyroidism and to predict progression to ophthalmopathy. An independent validation cohort comprised some 19 hyperthyroidism patients and 15 to 17 patients who later progressed from hyperthyroidism to ophthalmopathy. Following sample collection, hyperthyroidism patients were given methimazole at a starting dose of 30 mg daily, and ophthalmopathy patients were given high-dose intravenous methylprednisolone. For training and testing, the 110 or so patients in the discovery cohort were randomly divided in a 7:3 ratio. In total, some 130 blood samples were TCR-sequenced: 40 to 45 ophthalmopathy, about 75 hyperthyroidism and some 17 hyperthyroidism-to-ophthalmopathy patients. To explore V-J signatures distinguishing ophthalmopathy from hyperthyroidism, a discovery set of around 100 patients (roughly 42 ophthalmopathy, 57 stable hyperthyroidism) was enrolled. General findings and caveats noted by the study authors: The 13-signature model separated ophthalmopathy from stable hyperthyroidism with over 85% sensitivity and approximately 83% specificity in cross-validation, and 80%/75% in the test set. Most expanded thyroid clonotypes with frequency above 0.001 were also detected in blood, suggesting blood repertoires may reflect the thyroid immune response. No statistical method was used to set the sample size in advance, and the investigators knew which group each participant was assigned to. In validation, the model predicted ophthalmopathy progression with more than 55% sensitivity and about 73% specificity; 12 predicted patients were CT-confirmed with GO in a median of about 6.1 months.

The cysteine opens and the phenylalanine closes a CDR3 of 14 amino acids. The DNA shown is the 42-base CDR3, in frame from base 1. The germline V gene provides CDR1 MNHNS and CDR2 SASEGT. Trimming costs V 7 bases and J 1 base, and their ends lie 13 bases apart. For repertoire sequencing, TCR beta CDR3 regions were amplified from RNA transcripts. A first-round RT-PCR used HTBI primers with the Qiagen OneStep RT-PCR kit, followed by a second-round multiplex PCR, size selection and purification. Sequencing of the libraries was carried out on an Illumina HiSeq2000 in paired-end mode with 100 bp reads. As for how the authors treated the data: Reads were processed with SOAPnuke, discarding reads with adapters, uncalled bases, mean Phred below 15, or no exact constant-primer or identifier match. COPE v1.2.5 was used to merge the high-quality paired reads. Unique nucleotide sequences were defined as clonotypes and aligned to IMGT TRB V, D and J references using MiTCR v1.1. The analysis was limited to V-J combinations with a frequency above 0.0001, which together covered roughly 99% of repertoires. For each V-J combination, a TCR clonal expansion and chaos score was defined as the ratio of F50 clonal expansion to chaos observed in the TCRdist matrix. Welch's t-statistics and random forest were used to narrow the features down to 10 to 15 V-J combinations, which were then fed into a naive Bayes classifier. The Morisita-Horn index was used to measure how similar the thyroid and blood repertoires were. TCRdb reprocessed the public reads (quality trimming at Q25 with fastp, clone calling with MiXCR) and kept in-frame beta chains. A single entry per CDR3 protein holds the most common genes and DNA from its merged rows. TCRdb, not the original authors, processed these V and J calls. The sample yields roughly 400,000 distinct CDR3 sequences; 15% were counted once. The ten top clones hold about 7% of the sample.

On this clonotype: Its antigen remains unidentified. Base qualities are missing; no much larger clone stands one base away.

Hyperthyroidism was considered stable if no progression to ophthalmopathy occurred within 18 months of follow-up. The hyperthyroidism patients were 18 to 65 years old and newly diagnosed, with a disease duration of less than 2 months. Patients with other autoimmune diseases, uncontrolled infections, pregnancy or lactation were excluded from the study. Clinical symptoms, serum thyroxine, TRAb, thyroid ultrasound and orbital computed tomography formed the basis of the diagnosis. Using Ficoll-Paque density gradient centrifugation, PBMCs were isolated from about 10 ml of fresh peripheral blood. Trizol reagent was used to extract the total RNA, and its quality was then checked on an Agilent 2100 Bioanalyzer.

The specimen was peripheral blood. The clonotype comes from a woman between 18 and 30 years old with stable Graves' hyperthyroidism. Donor details come from another sample of the same person, matched by shared clones. The chain links TRBV6-1 with TRBJ1-1; the D gene assignment is ambiguous. The CDR3 region reads CASTQWRENTEAFF. The bases read TGTGCCAGCACCCAATGGAGGGAGAACACTGAAGCTTTCTTT.